This T cell receptor beta chain was identified during a study of monozygotic twins with inflammatory bowel disease. Germline CDR1 SGHRS, CDR2 YFSETQ. The CDR3 extends over 14 amino acids. Overall study results and limits: Possibly reflecting limited power, no difference in repertoire similarity was found between concordant and discordant twins.

TCRdb reworked the 5' RACE reads into one entry per CDR3 protein, no DNA. This specimen shows 300,000 to 450,000 distinct CDR3 sequences; the ten leading clones hold just over 2.5%. Details on this clonotype: Its antigen is unidentified.

The chain has TRBV5-1 and TRBJ2-7; TCRdb designates TRBD1, a call that cannot be tested without DNA. What was sequenced was blood. The receptor comes from a human donor with ulcerative colitis or Crohn's disease, or a healthy co-twin of an affected twin (not recorded which). The chain's CDR3 is CASRPGQGNYEQYF.